This T cell receptor beta chain was recorded in a study of blood T cell repertoires in COVID-19. Study information: Italy, Spain and the United States were the sources of the convalescent and acute COVID-19 samples. From T cells, B-cell-depleted T cells, or PBMCs came the material, which was cDNA or gDNA.

Ages ranged from about 18 to 89 years, with residence in 24 US areas. In the authors' methods: Researchers report that nucleated cell counts were estimated from reference gene primer amplification. Some clones are missing from TCRdb's copy, which holds only in-frame ones; the method was immunoSEQ multiplex PCR. That table furnishes V, J and clone size, whereas the DNA furnished D and trimming. This table holds about 200,000 clones, around 82% found once. Germline loops: CDR1 SGHNT, CDR2 YYREEE (reference sequence). CDR3 length equals 18 residues. Trimming removed 3 bases from V and 4 bases from J; junction bases left unmatched: 11.

The chain combines TRBV5-4 with TRBJ1-3, with TRBD1 matching over 12 bases. The TCR comes from a middle-aged man who had recovered from COVID-19. Sequenced input: PBMCs or T cells enriched from blood (not recorded which). The CDR3 DNA sequence: TGTGCCAGCAGCTCGGGACAGGGGGCTCGGAATTGGGGAAACACCATATATTTT. It specifies CASSSGQGARNWGNTIYF. Complete variable domain (other parts from reference TRBV5-4 and TRBJ1-3): ETGVTQSPTHLIKTRGQQVTLRCSSQSGHNTVSWYQQALGQGPQFIFQYYREEENGRGNFPPRFSGLQFPNYSSELNVNALELDDSALYLCASSSGQGARNWGNTIYFGEGSWLTVV.